The 31 T cell receptor beta chains presented below share a single source sample, sequenced in a study of OX40 agonist ivuxolimab in advanced cancers. Data came from immunoSEQ multiplex PCR; TCRdb stores just in-frame clones and leaves some out. The table shows some 80,000 clones, with approximately 95% occurring only once. The sequencing used CD4+ or CD8+ T cells sorted from blood, collected in a trial of the OX40 agonist ivuxolimab. The receptors were sampled from an adult with an advanced solid tumor such as melanoma, head and neck, liver or kidney cancer.

This sequence joins TRBV4-1 and TRBJ2-3; a weak D match, TRBD2 (6 bases). Germline assignment: CDR1 MGHRA and CDR2 YSYEKL. The CDR3 consists of 15 residues. V was pared by 1 base and J by 1 base, with 9 bases between. CDR3 DNA: TGCGCCAGCAGCCAAGGGGACTGGGGCACAGATACGCAGTATTTT. Protein product: CASSQGDWGTDTQYF.

The V and J genes are TRBV6-5 and TRBJ1-2; D is possibly TRBD1 (6 bases). The CDR3 runs to 16 residues. Trimming left V 0 bases short and J 4 bases short, with 15 bases between. CDR1 MNHEY and CDR2 SVGAGI come from the germline V gene. CDR3 DNA sequence: TGTGCCAGCAGTTACTCGTGGCAGGGGCTACCCTATGGCTACACCTTC. It yields the protein CASSYSWQGLPYGYTF.

DNA for the CDR3: TGTGCCAGTAGTCGGACAGGCTACGAGCAGTACTTC. It translates to CASSRTGYEQYF. J is TRBJ2-7 and V is TRBV19, with 7 positions matching TRBD1. Looked up from germline, CDR1 is LNHDA and CDR2 is SQIVND (reference sequence). Trimming cost V 5 bases and J 3 bases; bases outside gene matches: 1. The CDR3 totals 12 residues. Full variable domain (rest looked up from reference TRBV19 and TRBJ2-7): DGGITQSPKYLFRKEGQNVTLSCEQNLNHDAMYWYRQDPGQGLRLIYYSQIVNDFQKGDIAEGYSVSREKKESFPLTVTSAQKNPTAFYLCASSRTGYEQYFGPGTRLTVT.

For the CDR3, the DNA is TGCGCCAGCAGCCAGAATGGCCAAGAGACCCAGTACTTC. It yields the protein CASSQNGQETQYF. The J gene is TRBJ2-5, the V gene TRBV4-1; D is unclear. Trimming cost V 3 bases and J 1 base, with 6 bases left between them. This CDR3 has 13 amino acids. Germline-derived CDR1 and CDR2 are MGHRA and YSYEKL.

The chain carries TRBV11-3 and TRBJ2-2; TRBD1 matches at 9 bases. J lost 9 bases, V lost 5 bases, and 7 bases had no gene match. CDR3 size: 14 residues. In germline, CDR1 is SGHNT, CDR2 YENEEA. The DNA for the CDR3 is TGTGCCAGCAGCCCCGGACAGGGGAGGTGGGAGCTGTTTTTT. Translation: CASSPGQGRWELFF.

This clone was counted once. The chain links TRBV5-1 to TRBJ1-5; D may be TRBD1 (6 bases). The CDR3 covers 14 residues. The V and J ends lost 6 bases and 4 bases respectively, with 14 bases between them. The germline CDR1 and CDR2 sequences are SGHRS and YFSETQ. DNA for the CDR3: TGCGCCAGCAAGGGGGAAGGTTGGAATCAGCCCCAGCATTTT. Its protein product is CASKGEGWNQPQHF.

The CDR3 spells CASSYSDYPGGGYTF. The DNA for the CDR3 is TGTGCCAGCAGTTACTCGGACTATCCAGGCGGGGGCTACACCTTC. The gene calls are TRBV6-5 and TRBJ1-2; D not certain. The germline gives CDR1 MNHEY, CDR2 SVGAGI. Trimming took 0 bases from V and 8 from J, leaving 16 bases between them. This CDR3 region has 15 residues.

The chain joins TRBV7-9 to TRBJ2-1; TRBD2 matches at 12 bases. V shed 1 base, J shed 4 bases, and the junction held 11 bases outside the gene matches. This CDR3 spans 19 amino acids. Germline V gene sequence: CDR1 SEHNR, CDR2 FQNEAQ (reference sequence). In nucleotides, the CDR3 is TGTGCCAGCAGCTTAGTTAGCCTAGCGGGAGGGCCGCGGTACAATGAGCAGTTCTTC. Encoded protein: CASSLVSLAGGPRYNEQFF. Full variable domain (outside the CDR3, taken from reference TRBV7-9 and TRBJ2-1): DTGVSQNPRHKITKRGQNVTFRCDPISEHNRLYWYRQTLGQGPEFLTYFQNEAQLEKSRLLSDRFSAERPKGSFSTLEIQRTEQGDSAMYLCASSLVSLAGGPRYNEQFFGPGTRLTVL.

V gene TRBV2 combines with J gene TRBJ2-5; TRBD2 is a possible D gene (5 bases). V lost 0 bases to trimming and J lost 5 bases, with 7 bases between them. The CDR3 sequence is 13 residues long. Germline V gene lookup returns CDR1 SNHLY and CDR2 FYNNEI. The CDR3 DNA sequence: TGTGCCAGCAGTGAAGCGGGAGAGGAGACCCAGTACTTC. It is translated as CASSEAGEETQYF.

V and J are TRBV9 and TRBJ2-1, with a weak D call TRBD2 (6 bases). Per germline, CDR1 SGDLS and CDR2 YYNGEE. V was cut by 1 base and J by 9 bases, with 14 bases left in between. This CDR3 is built from 14 residues. CDR3 protein: CASSVLGLPTEQFF. The CDR3 DNA reads as TGTGCCAGCAGCGTATTGGGACTTCCGACTGAGCAGTTCTTC. The full variable domain, rest sourced from reference TRBV9 and TRBJ2-1, is DSGVTQTPKHLITATGQRVTLRCSPRSGDLSVYWYQQSLDQGLQFLIQYYNGEERAKGNILERFSAQQFPDLHSELNLSSLELGDSALYFCASSVLGLPTEQFFGPGTRLTVL.

This chain joins TRBV7-2 and TRBJ1-5; D remains unclear. The CDR3 is 13 residues long. V lost 6 bases and J 4 bases, leaving 10 bases between the germline ends. Germline V CDR1 and CDR2: SGHTA, FQGNSA. CDR3 protein: CASRRTENQPQHF. CDR3 nucleotide sequence: TGTGCCAGCAGGCGAACAGAAAATCAGCCCCAGCATTTT. The whole variable domain, remainder taken from reference TRBV7-2 and TRBJ1-5, is GAGVSQSPSNKVTEKGKDVELRCDPISGHTALYWYRQSLGQGLEFLIYFQGNSAPDKSGLPSDRFSAERTGGSVSTLTIQRTQQEDSAVYLCASRRTENQPQHFGDGTRLSIL.

The chain links TRBV27 to TRBJ2-5, with D maybe TRBD1 (6 bases). The CDR3 is 12 residues long. The V end lost 7 bases, the J end lost 5 bases, and 11 bases lay between the germline ends. The V gene's germline CDR1 is MNHEY and CDR2 SMNVEV (reference sequence). The CDR3 region has the DNA TGTGCCAGCAAGGGGGATTTGGAGACCCAGTACTTC. Its translation: CASKGDLETQYF.

The chain carries TRBV21-1 and TRBJ2-7; the D segment call TRBD2 is taken from the table without a DNA check. TRBV21-1 is a pseudogene locus. This CDR3 comprises 10 residues. The CDR3 bases are TGTGCCAGCAGCAAAGTGCCCCCAGCGGTC. This sequence encodes CASSKVPPAV.

This clone was seen just once. The chain uses TRBV18 and TRBJ2-1, with TRBD1 identical over 7 bases. Germline CDR1 and CDR2: KGHSH and LQKENI. This CDR3 comprises 18 residues. V shed 6 bases, J shed 0 bases, and the junction held 14 bases outside the gene matches. The CDR3 is CASSDNGGQPSSYNEQFF. The CDR3 bases are TGTGCCAGCTCCGACAATGGGGGACAGCCGAGCTCCTACAATGAGCAGTTCTTC.

V gene TRBV2 combines with J gene TRBJ1-5; no clear D. Per the germline V gene, CDR1 is SNHLY and CDR2 is FYNNEI. V lost 5 bases to trimming and J lost 4 bases, with 6 bases between them. CDR3 length equals 12 residues. For the CDR3, the DNA is TGTGCCAGCAGTCCCCTAAATCAGCCCCAGCATTTT. This sequence encodes CASSPLNQPQHF.

This chain joins TRBV7-9 and TRBJ1-4; no firm D call. In germline, CDR1 is SEHNR, CDR2 FQNEAQ (reference sequence). The CDR3 has 13 amino acids. Trimming cost V 1 base and J 6 bases, with 6 bases left between them. CDR3 amino acids: CASSLVSYEKLFF. The CDR3 DNA follows: TGTGCCAGCAGCTTAGTAAGCTATGAAAAACTGTTTTTT.

In the case of this clone: Other DNA sequences within the sample encode an identical CDR3. The chain recombines TRBV7-9 with TRBJ2-1; TRBD2 matches 7 bases. CDR1 is SEHNR and CDR2 is FQNEAQ in the germline V gene (reference sequence). The CDR3 spans 14 residues. V was clipped by 5 bases and J by 8 bases; unmatched bases: 9. The CDR3: CASSHWGGDHEQFF. The DNA of the CDR3 is TGTGCCAGCAGCCACTGGGGGGGGGATCATGAGCAGTTCTTC.

The V and J genes are TRBV7-2 and TRBJ2-1; the match to TRBD2 covers 10 bases. The CDR3 runs 15 residues. From germline, CDR1 is SGHTA and CDR2 FQGNSA. Trimming took 5 bases from V and 2 from J; bases not matched to a gene: 3. CDR3 in amino acids: CASSHGLAAYNEQFF. CDR3 DNA sequence: TGTGCCAGCAGCCATGGACTAGCGGCCTACAATGAGCAGTTCTTC.

The chain uses TRBV9 and TRBJ2-1; D not resolved. Trimming took 6 bases from V and 4 from J, leaving 17 bases between them. This CDR3 region has 15 residues. Germline loops: CDR1 SGDLS, CDR2 YYNGEE. DNA of the CDR3: TGTGCCAGCACCCCAGGTAGTCCCCTGTACAATGAGCAGTTCTTC. As protein: CASTPGSPLYNEQFF.

V usage is TRBV27 and J usage is TRBJ1-6; the match to TRBD1 covers 10 bases. The ends lost 6 bases at V and 7 bases at J; junction bases unmatched: 18. Germline-derived CDR1 and CDR2 are MNHEY and SMNVEV (reference sequence). This CDR3 region has 19 residues. CDR3 amino acids: CASRYTDRGQLSSNSPLHF. CDR3 in DNA: TGTGCCAGCAGATACACCGACAGGGGGCAACTATCCTCCAATTCACCCCTCCACTTT.

The chain couples TRBV7-9 to TRBJ2-7, with a possible D match to TRBD1 (5 bases). Germline CDR1 SEHNR, CDR2 FQNEAQ (reference sequence). Between the trimmed V and J ends, which lost 1 base and 5 bases, there was a span of 9 bases. The CDR3 consists of 13 residues. CDR3 nucleotide sequence: TGTGCCAGCAGCTTAGAGGGGCGCGACGAGCAGTACTTC. It specifies CASSLEGRDEQYF. The full variable domain, completed using reference TRBV7-9 and TRBJ2-7, is DTGVSQNPRHKITKRGQNVTFRCDPISEHNRLYWYRQTLGQGPEFLTYFQNEAQLEKSRLLSDRFSAERPKGSFSTLEIQRTEQGDSAMYLCASSLEGRDEQYFGPGTRLTVT.

The gene calls are TRBV5-1 and TRBJ2-1, with 11 bases that match TRBD2. Unmatched junction bases numbered 11, after V lost 4 bases and J lost 8 bases. This CDR3 region has 16 residues. Germline CDR1 is SGHRS and CDR2 is YFSETQ. The CDR3 here is CASSPRVAGGEDEQFF. In nucleotides, the CDR3 is TGCGCCAGCAGCCCCCGGGTAGCGGGAGGGGAGGATGAGCAGTTCTTC.

V gene TRBV5-1 combines with J gene TRBJ1-1; D may be TRBD1 (5 bases). The V gene lost 4 bases and the J gene lost 1 base, with 11 bases spanning the gap. This CDR3 contains 14 residues. Per the germline V gene, CDR1 is SGHRS and CDR2 is YFSETQ. CDR3 in DNA: TGCGCCAGCAGCCTGCGAACAGGGAACACTGAAGCTTTCTTT. This codes for CASSLRTGNTEAFF.

The chain couples TRBV6-1 to TRBJ2-5, with 7 bases lining up with TRBD1. The DNA end is more similar to TRBJ2-7, so the J call may be wrong. Germline CDR1 and CDR2: MNHNS and SASEGT. CDR3 length: 14 residues. For the CDR3, the DNA is TGTGCCAGCAGTGAAGAGGTCAGGGGGTACGAGCAGTACTTC. Its translation: CASSEEVRGYEQYF.

This clone was seen only once. The rearrangement links TRBV27 to TRBJ1-2; D possibly corresponds to TRBD1 (6 bases). Looked up from germline, CDR1 is MNHEY and CDR2 is SMNVEV (reference sequence). This CDR3 region has 16 residues. The V gene lost 4 bases and the J gene lost 4 bases, with 19 bases spanning the gap. CDR3 loop: CASSSPRGPISYGYTF. The CDR3 coding sequence is TGTGCCAGCAGTTCCCCCCGGGGGCCGATATCCTATGGCTACACCTTC.

The chain is built from TRBV11-3 and TRBJ2-1; 7 bases agree with TRBD2. CDR1 SGHNT and CDR2 YENEEA come from the germline V gene. The CDR3 runs to 12 residues. Trimming at V came to 1 base and at J to 9 bases, leaving 0 bases not matched to a gene. The CDR3 nucleotides are TGTGCCAGCAGCTTAGGGGGGGGTGAGCAGTTCTTC. Translating it yields CASSLGGGEQFF.

The rearrangement uses TRBV9 and TRBJ2-5; 10 positions match TRBD2. Germline V CDR1 and CDR2: SGDLS, YYNGEE. Germline trimming cut 3 bases from V and 4 bases from J; bases unmatched to any gene: 6. The CDR3 consists of 15 residues. The CDR3 DNA reads TGTGCCAGCAGCGGAGGGACTAGCGTTGGAGAGACCCAGTACTTC. This translates into CASSGGTSVGETQYF.

The chain recombines TRBV11-3 with TRBJ2-3; the D gene is possibly TRBD1 (5 bases). CDR1 is SGHNT, CDR2 YENEEA, per germline. Trimming stripped 1 base from V and 6 bases from J, with 17 bases between. This CDR3 region has 16 residues. DNA of the CDR3: TGTGCCAGCAGCTTAGGGGCAGGGAAGGGTTTGGATACGCAGTATTTT. Amino acids: CASSLGAGKGLDTQYF.

This CDR3 is CASSPGTASYEQYF. CDR3 nucleotides: TGTGCCAGCAGCCCCGGGACAGCCTCCTACGAGCAGTACTTC. The rearrangement links TRBV5-8 to TRBJ2-7; 7 bases are a match to TRBD1. The CDR3 covers 14 residues. Germline loops: CDR1 SGHTS, CDR2 YDEGEE. V was pared by 4 bases and J by 0 bases, with 4 bases of the junction left unmatched.

The chain employs TRBV4-1 and TRBJ1-1, with 10 bases identical to TRBD1. The CDR3 is 14 amino acids. V lost 4 bases, J lost 5 bases, and 4 bases stayed unmatched. CDR1 and CDR2 from the germline V gene are MGHRA and YSYEKL. DNA of the CDR3: TGCGCCAGCAGCCGACAGGGGGCCTGGACTGAAGCTTTCTTT. Its translation: CASSRQGAWTEAFF.

The chain has TRBV14 and TRBJ1-4; perhaps TRBD1 as D (6 bases). V dropped 5 bases and J dropped 5 bases, with 15 bases sitting between them. CDR1 and CDR2 from the germline V gene are SGHDN and FVKESK. The CDR3 covers 15 residues. The CDR3 sequence is CASSTLYRANEKLFF. CDR3 coding DNA: TGTGCCAGCAGCACGCTCTACAGGGCGAATGAAAAACTGTTTTTT.